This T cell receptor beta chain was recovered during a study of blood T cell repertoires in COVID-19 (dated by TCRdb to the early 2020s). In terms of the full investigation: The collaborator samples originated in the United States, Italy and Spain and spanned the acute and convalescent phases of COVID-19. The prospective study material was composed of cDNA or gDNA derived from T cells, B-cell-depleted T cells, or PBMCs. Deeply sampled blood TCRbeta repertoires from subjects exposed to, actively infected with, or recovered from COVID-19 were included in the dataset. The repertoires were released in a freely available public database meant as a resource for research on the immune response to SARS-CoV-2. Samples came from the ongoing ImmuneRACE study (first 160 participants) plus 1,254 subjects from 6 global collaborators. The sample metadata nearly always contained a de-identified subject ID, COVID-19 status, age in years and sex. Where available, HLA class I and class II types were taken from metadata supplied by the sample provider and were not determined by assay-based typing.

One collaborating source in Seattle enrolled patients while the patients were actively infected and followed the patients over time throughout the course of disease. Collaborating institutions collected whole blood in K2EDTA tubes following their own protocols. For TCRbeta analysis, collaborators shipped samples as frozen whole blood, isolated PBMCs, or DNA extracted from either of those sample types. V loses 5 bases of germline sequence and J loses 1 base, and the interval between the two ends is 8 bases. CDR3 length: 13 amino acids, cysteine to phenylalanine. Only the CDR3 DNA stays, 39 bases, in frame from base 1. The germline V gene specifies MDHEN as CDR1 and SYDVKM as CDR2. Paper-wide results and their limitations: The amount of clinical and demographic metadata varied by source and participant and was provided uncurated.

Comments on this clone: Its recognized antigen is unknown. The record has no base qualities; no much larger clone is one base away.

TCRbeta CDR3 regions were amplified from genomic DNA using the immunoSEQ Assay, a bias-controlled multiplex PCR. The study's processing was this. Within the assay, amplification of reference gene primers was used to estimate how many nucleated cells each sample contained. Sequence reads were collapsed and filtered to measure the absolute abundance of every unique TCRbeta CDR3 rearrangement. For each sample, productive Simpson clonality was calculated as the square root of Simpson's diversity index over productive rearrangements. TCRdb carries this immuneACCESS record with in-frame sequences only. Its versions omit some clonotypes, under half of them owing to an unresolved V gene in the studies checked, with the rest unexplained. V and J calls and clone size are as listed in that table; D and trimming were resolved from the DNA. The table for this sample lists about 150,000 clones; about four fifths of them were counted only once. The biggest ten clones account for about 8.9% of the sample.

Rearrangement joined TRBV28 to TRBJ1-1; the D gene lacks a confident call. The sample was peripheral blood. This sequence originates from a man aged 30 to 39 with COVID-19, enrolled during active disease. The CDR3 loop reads CASSTPGNTEAFF. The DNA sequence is TGTGCCAGCAGTACCCCAGGGAACACTGAAGCTTTCTTT.